A single sample is the source of the 22 T cell receptor beta chains below, sequenced in a study of blood T cell repertoires in COVID-19. Generated by immunoSEQ multiplex PCR, the TCRdb table keeps only in-frame clones and is missing some. The sample has 230,000 or so clones; almost 90% are singletons. Sequenced: peripheral blood. These receptors were taken from a woman in her fifties or sixties with COVID-19, enrolled during active disease.

The CDR3: CASSQRWAEQETQYF. The DNA of the CDR3 is TGCGCCAGCAGCCAAAGATGGGCAGAGCAAGAGACCCAGTACTTC. J is TRBJ2-5 and V is TRBV4-3; unclear D gene. With 2 bases removed from V and 2 bases from J, the gap between germline ends came to 12 bases. CDR3 length: 15 residues. Germline loops: CDR1 LGHNA, CDR2 YSLEER.

The rearrangement joins TRBV7-2 to TRBJ2-5; 8 bases map to TRBD2. The CDR3 runs to 13 residues. Germline CDR1 is SGHTA and CDR2 is FQGNSA. V shed 8 bases, J shed 2 bases, and the junction held 4 bases outside the gene matches. CDR3 in DNA: TGTGCCAGCTCGGGGGGGAGGCAAGAGACCCAGTACTTC. Its protein is CASSGGRQETQYF.

The gene calls are TRBV5-8 and TRBJ2-7; 8 nucleotides align to TRBD1. The CDR3 covers 14 residues. The V gene's germline CDR1 is SGHTS and CDR2 YDEGEE. The V gene end was trimmed by 4 bases and the J gene end by 3 bases; junction bases not matched to a gene: 6. CDR3 sequence (DNA): TGTGCCAGCAGCATGGGACAGGCCTTCTACGAGCAGTACTTC. Encoded protein: CASSMGQAFYEQYF.

The chain links TRBV6-2 or TRBV6-3 to TRBJ1-2; 10 bases match TRBD1. The CDR3 has 13 amino acids. V trimming: 4 bases; J trimming: 8 bases; junction bases outside the gene matches: 4. CDR1 and CDR2 from the germline V gene are MNHEY and SVGEGT. This CDR3 is CASSLGQGIGYTF. The CDR3 coding sequence is TGTGCCAGCAGTTTGGGACAGGGGATAGGCTACACCTTC.

This chain links TRBV7-3 with TRBJ2-3; 7 nucleotides line up with TRBD2. Per the germline V gene, CDR1 is SGHTA and CDR2 is FQGTGA. The trim removed 8 bases at V and 3 bases at J, leaving 2 bases unmatched. This CDR3 has 12 residues. As DNA, the CDR3 is TGTGCCAGCTCCGGGGGGACAGATACGCAGTATTTT. Its translation: CASSGGTDTQYF.

V gene TRBV7-9 combines with J gene TRBJ1-4; D possibly corresponds to TRBD1 (6 bases). The CDR3 is 15 residues long. Germline V lookup: CDR1 SEHNR, CDR2 FQNEAQ (reference sequence). The V gene lost 1 base and the J gene lost 8 bases, with 14 bases spanning the gap. The CDR3: CASSLVSGAGEKLFF. In DNA, the CDR3 is TGTGCCAGCAGCTTAGTGTCAGGGGCCGGCGAAAAACTGTTTTTT.

The chain uses TRBV7-2 and TRBJ1-6, with D unresolved. The germline gives CDR1 SGHTA, CDR2 FQGNSA. V lost 5 bases to trimming and J lost 8 bases, with 16 bases between them. The CDR3 extends over 15 amino acids. Here the CDR3 DNA reads TGTGCCAGCAGCCCGACCTCGGGGTTCCATTCACCCCTCCACTTT. Its protein product is CASSPTSGFHSPLHF. The whole variable domain, filled in from reference TRBV7-2 and TRBJ1-6, reads GAGVSQSPSNKVTEKGKDVELRCDPISGHTALYWYRQSLGQGLEFLIYFQGNSAPDKSGLPSDRFSAERTGGSVSTLTIQRTQQEDSAVYLCASSPTSGFHSPLHFGNGTRLTVT.

The V and J genes are TRBV5-6 and TRBJ2-7; D is perhaps TRBD2 (5 bases). The CDR3 has 13 residues. Germline V gene lookup returns CDR1 SGHDT and CDR2 YYEEEE. V was pared by 1 base and J by 4 bases, with 9 bases between. The CDR3 region is CASSLYRGYEQYF. CDR3 DNA: TGTGCCAGCAGCTTGTACCGAGGGTACGAGCAGTACTTC. Full variable domain (remainder filled in from reference TRBV5-6 and TRBJ2-7): DAGVTQSPTHLIKTRGQQVTLRCSPKSGHDTVSWYQQALGQGPQFIFQYYEEEERQRGNFPDRFSGHQFPNYSSELNVNALLLGDSALYLCASSLYRGYEQYFGPGTRLTVT.

This chain links TRBV7-4 with TRBJ2-5, with 10 bases that match TRBD1. Germline trimming cut 5 bases from V and 4 bases from J; bases unmatched to any gene: 10. This CDR3 has 16 residues. Germline CDR1 is SGHVT and CDR2 is SQSDAQ. DNA of the CDR3: TGTGCCAGCAGCAACCGACAGGGGGCGACTTCAGAGACCCAGTACTTC. As protein: CASSNRQGATSETQYF. The whole variable domain, filled in from reference TRBV7-4 and TRBJ2-5, reads GAGVSQSPRYKVAKRGRDVALRCDSISGHVTLYWYRQTLGQGSEVLTYSQSDAQRDKSGRPSGRFSAERPERSVSTLKIQRTEQGDSAVYLCASSNRQGATSETQYFGPGTRLLVL.

The J gene is TRBJ2-1, the V gene TRBV3-1 (or the pseudogene TRBV3-2), with TRBD2 identical over 8 bases. The germline V gene has CDR1 LGHDT and CDR2 YNNKEL (reference sequence). This CDR3 comprises 17 residues. V gave up 1 base and J gave up 5 bases; unmatched junction bases: 10. The CDR3 region is CASSQGVSGGVNNEQFF. The CDR3 DNA is TGTGCCAGCAGCCAAGGGGTCAGCGGGGGAGTCAACAATGAGCAGTTCTTC.

This chain connects TRBV19 to TRBJ1-5, with D perhaps matching TRBD1 (6 bases). V lost 2 bases, J lost 4 bases, and 24 bases lay in between. The CDR3 has 19 residues. Germline assignment: CDR1 LNHDA and CDR2 SQIVND (reference sequence). The CDR3 bases are TGTGCCAGTAGTATATCCAGGGGCGAATGGCCATCAGGAAATCAGCCCCAGCATTTT. It translates to CASSISRGEWPSGNQPQHF. Combining the CDR3 with reference TRBV19 and TRBJ1-5 gives the whole variable domain DGGITQSPKYLFRKEGQNVTLSCEQNLNHDAMYWYRQDPGQGLRLIYYSQIVNDFQKGDIAEGYSVSREKKESFPLTVTSAQKNPTAFYLCASSISRGEWPSGNQPQHFGDGTRLSIL.

The rearrangement uses TRBV3-1 (or the pseudogene TRBV3-2) and TRBJ1-2, with 7 nucleotides matching TRBD1. Germline assignment: CDR1 LGHDT and CDR2 YNNKEL (reference sequence). With V trimmed by 4 bases and J by 1 base, 0 bases remained unmatched. The length of the CDR3 is 13 residues. CDR3 sequence: CASSRDSNYGYTF. CDR3 coding DNA: TGTGCCAGCAGCCGGGACAGTAACTATGGCTACACCTTC.

The chain carries TRBV14 and TRBJ2-1, with unresolved D. V dropped 4 bases and J dropped 10 bases, with 11 bases sitting between them. CDR1 is SGHDN and CDR2 is FVKESK in the germline V gene. The CDR3 is 12 amino acids. CDR3 in amino acids: CASSRWSREQFF. The CDR3 nucleotides are TGTGCCAGCAGCCGGTGGAGTCGGGAGCAGTTCTTC.

This clone was seen only a few times. This chain uses TRBV7-2 with TRBJ1-3; no clear D gene. Germline V CDR1 and CDR2: SGHTA, FQGNSA. The CDR3 has 17 amino acids. V shed 3 bases and J shed 0 bases, with 15 bases lying between them. The CDR3 DNA follows: TGTGCCAGCAGCTTTAATGGACTGAGCGTCTCTGGAAACACCATATATTTT. It is translated as CASSFNGLSVSGNTIYF.

The chain links TRBV7-2 to TRBJ1-6, with TRBD1 matching over 8 bases. The V and J ends lost 5 bases and 8 bases, in that order; junction bases with no gene match: 11. In germline, CDR1 is SGHTA, CDR2 FQGNSA. The CDR3 has 16 residues. CDR3 sequence: CASSPRRDRLYSPLHF. DNA of the CDR3: TGTGCCAGCAGCCCCCGCCGGGACAGGTTATATTCACCCCTCCACTTT.

The chain employs TRBV7-8 and TRBJ1-4; possible D gene TRBD1, 6 bases. Germline values: CDR1 SGHVS, CDR2 FQNEAQ. The V gene lost 4 bases and the J gene lost 5 bases, with 14 bases spanning the gap. This CDR3 contains 15 residues. CDR3 nucleotide sequence: TGTGCCAGCAGCTACGGACAGTTGGGGAATGAAAAACTGTTTTTT. Translating gives CASSYGQLGNEKLFF. Together with reference TRBV7-8 and TRBJ1-4, the CDR3 gives the full variable domain: GAGVSQSPRYKVAKRGQDVALRCDPISGHVSLFWYQQALGQGPEFLTYFQNEAQLDKSGLPSDRFFAERPEGSVSTLKIQRTQQEDSAVYLCASSYGQLGNEKLFFGSGTQLSVL.

This chain connects TRBV19 to TRBJ1-2, with 7 bases that match TRBD1. The germline gives CDR1 LNHDA, CDR2 SQIVND (reference sequence). The CDR3 has 13 amino acids. With 3 bases clipped from V and 4 bases from J, the junction kept 2 bases outside the gene matches. CDR3: CASSIGTAYGYTF. In nucleotides, the CDR3 is TGTGCCAGTAGTATCGGGACAGCCTATGGCTACACCTTC.

This sequence joins TRBV7-9 and TRBJ1-2; D remains ambiguous. Germline CDR1 is SEHNR and CDR2 is FQNEAQ (reference sequence). The CDR3 is 15 amino acids. V lost 4 bases and J lost 4, with 16 bases in between. The CDR3 reads CASSSSGWERYGYTF. In DNA, the CDR3 is TGTGCCAGCAGCTCATCCGGGTGGGAGCGCTATGGCTACACCTTC.

This clone has more than one count but fewer than ten. This rearrangement joins TRBV6-5 to TRBJ1-1; D is possibly TRBD1 (6 bases). From germline, CDR1 is MNHEY and CDR2 SVGAGI. This CDR3 spans 14 amino acids. Trimming pared 6 bases from V and 5 bases from J, leaving 16 bases between. CDR3 loop: CASSRHREGTEAFF. The CDR3 DNA follows: TGTGCCAGCAGCCGCCACAGGGAGGGGACTGAAGCTTTCTTT.

This clone has just one count. J is TRBJ1-3 and V is TRBV6-2 or TRBV6-3, with D uncertain. CDR3 length: 13 residues. Germline values: CDR1 MNHEY, CDR2 SVGEGT. V was shortened by 4 bases and J by 3 bases, with 7 bases between the two germline ends. The CDR3 DNA reads TGTGCCAGCAGTTCCTACGGTGGAAACACCATATATTTT. Protein product: CASSSYGGNTIYF.

This clone has just one count. The chain joins TRBV7-9 to TRBJ2-6; tentatively, D is TRBD2 (5 bases). The germline V and J ends were trimmed by 5 bases and 2 bases, with 10 bases remaining between them. The germline V gene has CDR1 SEHNR and CDR2 FQNEAQ (reference sequence). The CDR3 runs 15 residues. CDR3 nucleotides: TGTGCCAGCAGCCCCCGGGAAGCTGGGGCCAACGTCCTGACTTTC. Its protein product is CASSPREAGANVLTF.

The rearrangement uses TRBV15 and TRBJ1-5; D unresolved. Germline V lookup: CDR1 LNHNV, CDR2 YYDKDF (reference sequence). Trimming left V 3 bases short and J 3 bases short, with 12 bases between. This CDR3 is built from 15 residues. CDR3 region: CATSSTGRANQPQHF. The CDR3 region has the DNA TGTGCCACCAGCAGCACCGGGAGGGCCAATCAGCCCCAGCATTTT.